This T cell receptor beta chain was sequenced during a study of blood T cell repertoires in COVID-19. As for the study in general: The United States, Italy and Spain supplied acute and convalescent COVID-19 samples. Nucleic acid was either cDNA or gDNA, and it came from T cells, B-cell-depleted T cells, or PBMCs.

Deletions cut 0 bases from V and 4 bases from J, with 7 bases between. Per germline, CDR1 SGHVS and CDR2 FQNEAQ. The CDR3 extends over 14 amino acids. Generated by immunoSEQ multiplex PCR, the TCRdb table keeps only in-frame clones and is missing some. Among about 240,000 clones, around nine tenths were seen once, and the ten largest hold about 0.99%. This chain joins TRBV7-8 and TRBJ1-3, with D tentatively TRBD1 (5 bases). The sequenced sample consisted of peripheral blood. This receptor was identified in a woman aged 40 to 55 who had recovered from COVID-19. CDR3 bases: TGTGCCAGCAGCTTAGCGGGGGGAGGAAACACCATATATTTT. This gives the protein CASSLAGGGNTIYF.